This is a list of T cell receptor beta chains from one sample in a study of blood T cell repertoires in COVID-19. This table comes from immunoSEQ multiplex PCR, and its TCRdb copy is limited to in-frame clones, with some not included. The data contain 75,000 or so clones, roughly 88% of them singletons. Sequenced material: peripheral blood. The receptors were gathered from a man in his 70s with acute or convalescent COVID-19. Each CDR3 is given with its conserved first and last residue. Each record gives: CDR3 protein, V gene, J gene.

CDR3: CAWEPQGTGYTF; V: TRBV30; J: TRBJ1-2
CDR3: CASSQLTGAVTNEKLFF; V: TRBV14; J: TRBJ1-4
CDR3: CASGQGSNYGYTF; V: TRBV6-6; J: TRBJ1-2
CDR3: CASSSTGQGNSPLHF; V: TRBV7-2; J: TRBJ1-6
CDR3: CASSGSDSNQPQHF; V: TRBV2; J: TRBJ1-5
CDR3: CASSSSPMTHYGYTF; V: TRBV28; J: TRBJ1-2
CDR3: CASSLSGKGNEQFF; V: TRBV7-3; J: TRBJ2-1
CDR3: CSVPVWGVAFPYGYTF; V: TRBV29-1; J: TRBJ1-2
CDR3: CASSSGGGPTEAFF; V: TRBV9; J: TRBJ1-1
CDR3: CASSFPAGGVSYEQYF; V: TRBV7-2; J: TRBJ2-7
CDR3: CSVWSSYNEQFF; V: TRBV29-1; J: TRBJ2-1
CDR3: CASSGDGTGHGYTF; V: TRBV6-4; J: TRBJ1-2
CDR3: CATNRGGADTGELFF; V: TRBV18; J: TRBJ2-2
CDR3: CASSLSGPTDTQYF; V: TRBV5-1; J: TRBJ2-3
CDR3: CAISESLAVSSYEQYF; V: TRBV10-3; J: TRBJ2-7
CDR3: CASSRNPNRVGEKLFF; V: TRBV18; J: TRBJ1-4
CDR3: CATSPTDRVGTGELFF; V: TRBV24-1; J: TRBJ2-2
CDR3: CASNPGPGVYEQYF; V: TRBV5-1; J: TRBJ2-7
CDR3: CASSLGTSGGPWETQYF; V: TRBV6-2/TRBV6-3; J: TRBJ2-5
CDR3: CASSQGGSPIDEQFF; V: TRBV4-1; J: TRBJ2-1
CDR3: CASSPDTATLTGYTF; V: TRBV2; J: TRBJ1-2
CDR3: CASSDRVGYGYTF; V: TRBV2; J: TRBJ1-2
CDR3: CASGDTWMNTEAFF; V: TRBV11-2; J: TRBJ1-1
CDR3: CAWKPDRWQGGTLNLFF; V: TRBV30; J: TRBJ1-1
CDR3: CASSAIAGLSSYEQYF; V: TRBV6-2/TRBV6-3; J: TRBJ2-7
CDR3: CASSPHSKPGLAAPYEQYF; V: TRBV3-1/TRBV3-2; J: TRBJ2-7
CDR3: CASRWGGRNTEAFF; V: TRBV6-5; J: TRBJ1-1
CDR3: CAISDLQGGGYTF; V: TRBV10-3; J: TRBJ1-2
CDR3: CASSPRGQAATEAFF; V: TRBV7-3; J: TRBJ1-1
CDR3: CASSDFETAKNIQYF; V: TRBV19; J: TRBJ2-4
CDR3: CASSFGYVLVGDEQFF; V: TRBV27; J: TRBJ2-1
CDR3: CASTSTGANVLTF; V: TRBV2; J: TRBJ2-6
CDR3: CASSILGGPRETQYF; V: TRBV19; J: TRBJ2-5
CDR3: CASSPRTGRNYGYTF; V: TRBV13; J: TRBJ1-2
CDR3: CASSAGTSDGTDTQYF; V: TRBV9; J: TRBJ2-3
CDR3: CASSLFLGAATNEKLFF; V: TRBV7-9; J: TRBJ1-4
CDR3: CASSQRESVTYEQYF; V: TRBV18; J: TRBJ2-7
CDR3: CASSIGQINTGELFF; V: TRBV19; J: TRBJ2-2
CDR3: CASSISADTQYF; V: TRBV19; J: TRBJ2-3
CDR3: CATAGTSTDTQYF; V: TRBV24-1; J: TRBJ2-3
CDR3: CASSPTGLREQYF; V: TRBV6-5; J: TRBJ2-7
CDR3: CASSLGQREKLFF; V: TRBV7-2; J: TRBJ1-4
CDR3: CASSWRGGLNNEQFF; V: TRBV7-8; J: TRBJ2-1
CDR3: CASSLEGGSGNTIYF; V: TRBV5-1; J: TRBJ1-3
CDR3: CASSFSPSGGLGELFF; V: TRBV7-2; J: TRBJ2-2
CDR3: CASSPRDTGETQYF; V: TRBV18; J: TRBJ2-5
CDR3: CASSRLAGGHSYNEQFF; V: TRBV9; J: TRBJ2-1
CDR3: CASSEAGRGSRPQHF; V: TRBV2; J: TRBJ1-5
CDR3: CASRVPAGGNNEQFF; V: TRBV2; J: TRBJ2-1
CDR3: CASRRDYNTDTQYF; V: TRBV7-8; J: TRBJ2-3
CDR3: CASSLITPRDSYNEQFF; V: TRBV5-1; J: TRBJ2-1
CDR3: CASRQGQGAVTEAFF; V: TRBV5-1; J: TRBJ1-1
CDR3: CASSPTQAGLNTEAFF; V: TRBV18; J: TRBJ1-1